These 29 T cell receptor beta chains originate from one sample sequenced in a study of T-cell reconstitution after alpha-beta-depleted transplantation in children. Unique molecular identifiers were incorporated when the TCRbeta library was constructed. TCRdb processed the PCR reads anew with MiXCR; each CDR3 protein has one entry. The sample lists approximately 650,000 distinct CDR3 sequences; roughly 13% were seen once. Sequencing used PBMCs, obtained before TCRalphabeta/CD19-depleted stem cell transplant. The receptors here all came from a girl aged 2 to 10 with congenital amegakaryocytic thrombocytopenia, due to receive a stem cell transplant.

This clonotype was picked up many times. The chain recombines TRBV20-1 with TRBJ2-5, with 10 bases lining up with TRBD2. Losses at the gene ends were 4 bases for V and 2 bases for J; bases not matched to a gene: 10. Germline V gene sequence: CDR1 DFQATT, CDR2 SNEGSKA (reference sequence). This CDR3 has 16 amino acids. CDR3 DNA sequence: TGCAGTGCTATGAGGCTAGCGGGAGTCCTACAAGAGACCCAGTACTTC. This sequence encodes CSAMRLAGVLQETQYF.

In its sample, this clonotype was seen a few times. The chain has TRBV5-1 and TRBJ2-1; 8 bases are shared with TRBD2. Germline CDR1 and CDR2: SGHRS and YFSETQ. Unmatched junction bases numbered 6, after V lost 0 bases and J lost 4 bases. This CDR3 region has 16 residues. CDR3 amino acids: CASSLAGGNGYNEQFF. The CDR3 DNA sequence: TGCGCCAGCAGCTTGGCGGGAGGGAACGGGTACAATGAGCAGTTCTTC.

This clonotype was seen at least ten times. The chain uses TRBV27 and TRBJ2-1; 8 nucleotides match TRBD1. The CDR3 spans 14 residues. V was pared by 6 bases and J by 6 bases, with 7 bases of the junction left unmatched. Germline V lookup: CDR1 MNHEY, CDR2 SMNVEV (reference sequence). In DNA form, the CDR3 reads TGTGCCAGCAGATACCCAGGGGGCACCAATGAGCAGTTCTTC. This sequence encodes CASRYPGGTNEQFF.

This clonotype was observed many times. The chain's CDR3 is CASSLSGVGNPYEQYF. In DNA form, the CDR3 reads TGTGCCAGCAGCTTGTCTGGAGTGGGAAACCCCTACGAGCAGTACTTC. V gene TRBV5-6 combines with J gene TRBJ2-7; D unclear. Deletions cut 1 base from V and 2 bases from J, with 16 bases between. The CDR3 has 16 residues. CDR1 SGHDT and CDR2 YYEEEE come from the germline V gene.

The V call is TRBV7-2, the J call TRBJ2-3; a possible D gene is TRBD1 (5 bases). This CDR3 contains 16 residues. Per the germline V gene, CDR1 is SGHTA and CDR2 is FQGNSA. Deletions cut 5 bases from V and 6 bases from J, with 21 bases between. The CDR3 coding sequence is TGTGCCAGCAGCGCACAGGCGTGGGCTTGGGCCGATACGCAGTATTTT. Encoded protein: CASSAQAWAWADTQYF. Drawing the rest from reference TRBV7-2 and TRBJ2-3, the complete variable domain is GAGVSQSPSNKVTEKGKDVELRCDPISGHTALYWYRQSLGQGLEFLIYFQGNSAPDKSGLPSDRFSAERTGGSVSTLTIQRTQQEDSAVYLCASSAQAWAWADTQYFGPGTRLTVL.

This clonotype was picked up many times. This rearrangement joins TRBV6-5 to TRBJ1-1, with no clear D. This CDR3 contains 15 residues. V was pared by 0 bases and J by 0 bases, with 8 bases between. Germline-derived CDR1 and CDR2 are MNHEY and SVGAGI. The DNA for the CDR3 is TGTGCCAGCAGTTACTCTTACTCCGTGAACACTGAAGCTTTCTTT. This codes for CASSYSYSVNTEAFF.

This chain joins TRBV20-1 and TRBJ2-7, with 12 bases identical to TRBD2. The CDR3 extends over 15 amino acids. Germline trimming cut 1 base from V and 3 bases from J; bases unmatched to any gene: 4. Germline CDR1 and CDR2: DFQATT and SNEGSKA (reference sequence). The CDR3 region has the DNA TGCAGTGCTAGAGCCGGACTAGCGGGATTCTACGAGCAGTACTTC. Its protein is CSARAGLAGFYEQYF.

This clonotype was seen ten or more times. The chain uses TRBV5-1 and TRBJ1-3, with unresolved D. V was pared by 3 bases and J by 8 bases, with 15 bases between. This CDR3 spans 14 amino acids. Germline V gene lookup returns CDR1 SGHRS and CDR2 YFSETQ. Here the CDR3 DNA reads TGCGCCAGCAGCTGGGGTCCATCCGGGGACACCATATATTTT. Protein sequence: CASSWGPSGDTIYF.

This clonotype was counted a few times. The chain recombines TRBV7-7 with TRBJ2-2; D remains unclear. Germline lookup yields CDR1 SSHAT and CDR2 FNYEAQ (reference sequence). The CDR3 runs to 14 residues. V shed 2 bases and J shed 7 bases, with 11 bases lying between them. CDR3 region: CASSLRLSGGELFF. The CDR3 bases are TGTGCCAGCAGCTTAAGGCTGTCTGGCGGGGAGCTGTTTTTT.

This clonotype came up a few times. V is TRBV20-1 and J is TRBJ2-3, with D maybe TRBD1 (6 bases). V lost 3 bases and J lost 5, with 18 bases in between. CDR1 is DFQATT and CDR2 is SNEGSKA in the germline V gene (reference sequence). The CDR3 is made up of 15 amino acids. CDR3 region: CSARTRTGIIDTQYF. The CDR3 DNA is TGCAGTGCTAGGACGCGAACAGGGATAATAGATACGCAGTATTTT.

V is TRBV20-1 and J is TRBJ1-4, with 7 bases identical to TRBD1. The CDR3 contains 12 residues. Losses at the gene ends were 6 bases for V and 8 bases for J; bases not matched to a gene: 6. The V gene's germline CDR1 is DFQATT and CDR2 SNEGSKA (reference sequence). CDR3 loop: CSAHRGTEKLFF. CDR3 in DNA: TGCAGTGCCCACAGGGGAACCGAAAAACTGTTTTTT.

This clonotype was seen ten or more times. V usage is TRBV20-1 and J usage is TRBJ2-7; D may be TRBD2 (7 bases). Germline CDR1 is DFQATT and CDR2 is SNEGSKA (reference sequence). V was cut by 4 bases and J by 6 bases, with 22 bases left in between. This CDR3 is built from 15 residues. CDR3 protein: CSATPLLLGGAEQYF. In DNA, the CDR3 is TGCAGTGCTACTCCACTTCTCCTAGGGGGGGCCGAGCAGTACTTC.

This clonotype was seen only a few times. This chain links TRBV10-3 with TRBJ2-6, with D tentatively TRBD1 (6 bases). This CDR3 contains 15 residues. Germline CDR1 reads ENHRY; CDR2 reads SYGVKD. Trimming cost V 7 bases and J 0 bases, with 10 bases left between them. CDR3 residues: CAIMRDTSGANVLTF. In DNA form, the CDR3 reads TGTGCCATCATGAGGGACACCTCTGGGGCCAACGTCCTGACTTTC.

CDR3 amino acids: CASSSPAGLAYYEQYF. DNA for the CDR3: TGTGCCAGCAGTTCCCCCGCCGGACTAGCCTACTACGAGCAGTACTTC. V and J are TRBV28 and TRBJ2-7; TRBD2 aligns across 8 bases. The CDR3 totals 16 residues. With 4 bases clipped from V and 3 bases from J, the junction kept 11 bases outside the gene matches. CDR1 is MDHEN and CDR2 is SYDVKM in the germline V gene.

This clonotype showed up many times. This rearrangement joins TRBV29-1 to TRBJ1-2; tentatively, D is TRBD1 (5 bases). The CDR3 length is 14 residues. V dropped 6 bases and J dropped 5 bases, with 19 bases sitting between them. Germline loops: CDR1 SQVTM, CDR2 ANQGSEA. The chain's CDR3 is CSVRPTAGDYGYTF. As DNA, the CDR3 is TGCAGCGTCCGACCGACAGCGGGAGATTATGGCTACACCTTC.

Regarding this clonotype: This may be a read error, as it is one base from a much larger clone. The chain employs TRBV7-9 and TRBJ1-2; D call uncertain. CDR3 length: 11 residues. CDR1 and CDR2 (germline): SEHNR, FQNEAQ (reference sequence). The CDR3 DNA sequence: TGTGCCAGCAGCCTTTATGACGGCTACCCCTTC. Protein sequence: CASSLYDGYPF.

This clonotype was counted between two and nine times. The rearrangement uses TRBV5-1 and TRBJ2-7; 8 positions agree with TRBD1. CDR1 is SGHRS, CDR2 YFSETQ, per germline. Trimming at V came to 6 bases and at J to 3 bases, leaving 14 bases not matched to a gene. The CDR3 length is 16 residues. The CDR3 here is CASTRQGTQNYYEQYF. CDR3 DNA: TGCGCCAGCACTAGACAGGGGACTCAAAATTACTACGAGCAGTACTTC.

This chain connects TRBV12-3 or TRBV12-4 to TRBJ2-2; D is possibly TRBD2 (5 bases). The CDR3 consists of 14 residues. Trimming left V 7 bases short and J 6 bases short, with 15 bases between. CDR3 coding DNA: TGTGCCAGCACCGAACTAGGTCCGGCCGGGGAGCTGTTTTTT. The encoded protein is CASTELGPAGELFF.

The chain recombines TRBV20-1 with TRBJ2-1, with TRBD2 matching over 11 bases. The CDR3 loop spans 17 amino acids. The germline V gene encodes CDR1 DFQATT and CDR2 SNEGSKA (reference sequence). V trimming: 1 base; J trimming: 8 bases; junction bases outside the gene matches: 13. CDR3 DNA sequence: TGCAGTGCTAGAGGCCAGCCCCTCACTAGCGGGAGCGATGAGCAGTTCTTC. Translated, it gives CSARGQPLTSGSDEQFF.

This clonotype showed up many times. The rearrangement joins TRBV9 to TRBJ2-3; unclear D gene. CDR1 and CDR2 (germline): SGDLS, YYNGEE. V lost 3 bases to trimming and J lost 1 base, with 18 bases between them. This CDR3 is 17 amino acids long. The CDR3 reads CASSAFKSSGGTDTQYF. The CDR3 DNA reads TGTGCCAGCAGCGCCTTTAAATCCTCCGGCGGCACAGATACGCAGTATTTT.

The rearrangement links TRBV25-1 to TRBJ2-7, with a weak D call TRBD2 (6 bases). The CDR3 sequence is 13 residues long. The germline V gene encodes CDR1 MGHDK and CDR2 SYGVNS. Trimming left V 1 base short and J 6 bases short, with 10 bases between. The CDR3: CASSESGGSEQYF. The CDR3, as DNA: TGTGCCAGCAGTGAATCCGGGGGTTCCGAGCAGTACTTC.

The chain uses TRBV20-1 and TRBJ2-1; 7 bases match TRBD2. Per germline, CDR1 DFQATT and CDR2 SNEGSKA (reference sequence). The CDR3 covers 15 residues. V shed 2 bases, J shed 1 base, and the junction held 5 bases outside the gene matches. The CDR3 reads CSARLLAPSYNEQFF. As DNA, the CDR3 is TGCAGTGCTAGACTACTAGCGCCGTCCTACAATGAGCAGTTCTTC.

This clonotype has more than one count but fewer than ten. This chain links TRBV19 with TRBJ1-6; D perhaps matches TRBD1 (5 bases). This CDR3 has 19 residues. Germline values: CDR1 LNHDA, CDR2 SQIVND (reference sequence). V was trimmed by 6 bases and J by 5 bases, leaving 26 bases between them. The chain's CDR3 is CASRTGPFQGSLDNSPLHF. As DNA, the CDR3 is TGTGCCAGTAGGACCGGACCTTTTCAGGGTTCATTGGATAATTCACCCCTCCACTTT.

This chain joins TRBV2 and TRBJ1-4; tentative D call: TRBD1 (5 bases). Germline V gene sequence: CDR1 SNHLY, CDR2 FYNNEI. The V gene lost 4 bases and the J gene lost 0 bases, with 12 bases spanning the gap. The CDR3 covers 16 residues. Written as DNA, the CDR3 is TGTGCCAGCAGTGTAAGGGCAGGGACAACTAATGAAAAACTGTTTTTT. This sequence encodes CASSVRAGTTNEKLFF. Combining the CDR3 with reference TRBV2 and TRBJ1-4 gives the whole variable domain EPEVTQTPSHQVTQMGQEVILRCVPISNHLYFYWYRQILGQKVEFLVSFYNNEISEKSEIFDDQFSVERPDGSNFTLKIRSTKLEDSAMYFCASSVRAGTTNEKLFFGSGTQLSVL.

This clonotype was observed at least ten times. The rearrangement uses TRBV6-5 and TRBJ2-1; D not certain. Trimming removed 3 bases from V and 9 bases from J, with 12 bases in between. The V gene's germline CDR1 is MNHEY and CDR2 SVGAGI. The CDR3 spans 13 residues. This CDR3 is CASSYDGFGEQFF. CDR3 DNA sequence: TGTGCCAGCAGTTATGACGGATTCGGTGAGCAGTTCTTC.

The table lists this clonotype with many counts. The chain combines TRBV5-1 with TRBJ1-5; D gene uncertain. The CDR3 sequence is 13 residues long. Trimming shortened V by 1 base and J by 4 bases, and 6 bases separated the two germline ends. The germline gives CDR1 SGHRS, CDR2 YFSETQ. As DNA, the CDR3 is TGCGCCAGCAGCTTGACACCTAATCAGCCCCAGCATTTT. The encoded protein is CASSLTPNQPQHF.

This clonotype has at least ten counts. The V gene is TRBV5-1, the J gene TRBJ2-4; the D is unclear. V was shortened by 0 bases and J by 2 bases, with 6 bases between the two germline ends. The length of the CDR3 is 14 residues. Germline assignment: CDR1 SGHRS and CDR2 YFSETQ. Here the CDR3 reads CASSLGDSKNIQYF. For the CDR3, the DNA is TGCGCCAGCAGCTTGGGAGATTCCAAAAACATTCAGTACTTC.

This chain uses TRBV10-3 with TRBJ2-1, with 10 bases lining up with TRBD2. Trimming cost V 2 bases and J 10 bases; bases outside gene matches: 5. Germline CDR1 is ENHRY and CDR2 is SYGVKD. The length of the CDR3 is 14 residues. For the CDR3, the DNA is TGTGCCATCAGTGAGCTAGCGGGAGAGGGAGAGCAGTTCTTC. Residues: CAISELAGEGEQFF.

This clonotype appeared many times. V gene TRBV6-5 combines with J gene TRBJ1-6; TRBD1 might be the D (5 bases). The CDR3 is made up of 15 amino acids. CDR1 is MNHEY and CDR2 is SVGAGI in the germline V gene. V lost 0 bases, J lost 8 bases, and 11 bases lay in between. Written as DNA, the CDR3 is TGTGCCAGCAGTTACTCCGGGACCAGAGATTCACCCCTCCACTTT. Protein: CASSYSGTRDSPLHF.